This section outlines one T cell receptor (beta chain) sequence together with its context. What it binds is not known. A junction boundary mismatches the germline segment, possibly from a read error. This sample also contains other DNA sequences that code for the same CDR3. Deep-level settings were used for running the assay. TCRdb's table, derived via immunoSEQ multiplex PCR, lists solely in-frame clones and lacks some. In the table there are around 1,100,000 clones, approximately 80% of which are singletons. Donors included only healthy HIV-negative adults lacking recent acute infections or vaccinations. The data originate from a study of shared clonotypes between healthy human individuals. Study overall: For every donor, three CD4 naive, three CD4 memory, two CD8 naive and one CD8 memory plates were used.

Overall study results and limits: Apart from blood, nothing was sampled; tissue repertoires likely differ.

The sequenced sample was memory CD4+ T cells from PBMCs. Subset: CD45RA-negative fraction. The receptor comes from a young man in good health. Some clones in this sample may be carry-over from other donors' samples.

The CDR3 here is CASSYSQLVACNQPQHF. In nucleotides, the CDR3 is TGTGCCAGCAGTTACTCGCAGCTCGTTGCGTGCAATCAGCCTCAGCATTTT. V is TRBV6-8 and J is TRBJ1-5; D is undetermined. Germline CDR1 MNHGY, CDR2 SAAAGT. This CDR3 is built from 17 residues.